This TCR beta chain is from a study of CD8 T cells in Susac syndrome. CDR1 is SGDLS and CDR2 is YYNGEE in the germline V gene. There are 13 residues in the CDR3. V shed 2 bases and J shed 7 bases, with 10 bases lying between them. It was with random hexamers that about 0.45 to 1 ug RNA was reverse transcribed. The amplification used immunoSEQ multiplex PCR on TCR beta CDR3; it spanned 54 Vbeta and 13 Jbeta. TCRdb used MiXCR to reprocess the immunoSEQ multiplex PCR reads, holding one entry per CDR3 protein. This sample has about 140,000 distinct CDR3 sequences; around 94% occur once, and the top ten carry 0.27%.

The chain employs TRBV9 and TRBJ2-1; D is uncertain. This receptor was identified in a human donor in good health. The source material was CD8+ T cells from PBMCs. CDR3 in DNA: TGTGCCAGCAGCGTGTCCTCGAGGAATGAGCAGTTCTTC. Translation: CASSVSSRNEQFF.